The 3 T cell receptor beta chains below come from one sample, sequenced in a study of T-cell reconstitution after alpha-beta-depleted transplantation in children. Preparation of the TCRbeta library used unique molecular identifiers. TCRdb re-called the PCR reads through MiXCR, storing one row per CDR3 protein. The sample holds about 60,000 distinct CDR3 sequences, about 40% seen once. Here the sequenced sample was PBMCs, mostly from graft donor cells, taken 360 days after TCRalphabeta/CD19-depleted stem cell transplant. The receptors were sampled from a male patient younger than 18 who had a stem cell transplant for acute lymphoblastic leukemia, so the T cells may come from the graft donor.

This rearrangement joins TRBV11-1 to TRBJ2-7; tentative D call: TRBD1 (6 bases). Trimming pared 7 bases from V and 0 bases from J, leaving 25 bases between. Germline V gives CDR1 SGHAT, CDR2 FQDESV (reference sequence). The CDR3 spans 18 residues. The CDR3, as DNA: TGTGCCAGCACCGATGGGTCCCTGGGGGCCTACCCCTCCTACGAGCAGTACTTC. It codes for CASTDGSLGAYPSYEQYF.

J is TRBJ2-1 and V is TRBV5-1; weak D call: TRBD2 (5 bases). Trimming removed 0 bases from V and 6 bases from J, with 16 bases in between. This CDR3 comprises 16 residues. CDR1 and CDR2 from the germline V gene are SGHRS and YFSETQ. DNA for the CDR3: TGCGCCAGCAGCTTGGCAAGGCCTAGCTTAGGCAATGAGCAGTTCTTC. Translated, it gives CASSLARPSLGNEQFF.

The V gene is TRBV28, the J gene TRBJ2-5, with a tentative D call TRBD1 (6 bases). Trimming shortened V by 6 bases and J by 5 bases, and 10 bases separated the two germline ends. Germline-derived CDR1 and CDR2 are MDHEN and SYDVKM. The CDR3 runs 12 residues. The CDR3 nucleotides read TGTGCCAGCAGCCCGGGACACGAGACCCAGTACTTC. Its protein product is CASSPGHETQYF.